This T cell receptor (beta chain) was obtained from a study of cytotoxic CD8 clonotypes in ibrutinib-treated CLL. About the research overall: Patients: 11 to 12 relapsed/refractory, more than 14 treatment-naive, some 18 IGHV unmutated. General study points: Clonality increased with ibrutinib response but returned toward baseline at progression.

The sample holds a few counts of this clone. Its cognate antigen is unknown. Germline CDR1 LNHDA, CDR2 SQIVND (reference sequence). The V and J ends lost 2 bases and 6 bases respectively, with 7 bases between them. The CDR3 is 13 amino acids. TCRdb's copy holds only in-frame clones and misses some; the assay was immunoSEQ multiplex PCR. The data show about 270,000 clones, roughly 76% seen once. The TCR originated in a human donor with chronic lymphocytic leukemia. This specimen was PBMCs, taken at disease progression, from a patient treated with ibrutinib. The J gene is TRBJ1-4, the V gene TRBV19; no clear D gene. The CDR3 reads CASSISRDEKLFF. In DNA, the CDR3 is TGTGCCAGTAGTATATCACGTGATGAAAAACTGTTTTTT.